Listed below are T cell receptor beta chains from one sample, sequenced in a study of shared clonotypes between healthy human individuals. The table came from immunoSEQ multiplex PCR; TCRdb's copy has only in-frame clones and leaves some out. In the table there are some 2.4 million clones, 93% of which are singletons. The source material was naive CD4+ T cells from PBMCs. The source of these receptors is a young man in good health. Some clones in this sample may be carry-over from other donors' samples. Both conserved end residues are part of each CDR3. D genes are given only for firm matches. Clone sizes are given selectively: once, few, many, or a class where the clone is expanded.

TGTGCCAGCAGCTTGGGGGGTGCGGGTGAAAAACTGTTTTTT CASSLGGAGEKLFF TRBJ1-4 NA NA TRBV5-8
TGTGCCAGCTCACCAGCGAGGTTAGCTGGGACAGATACGCAGTATTTT CASSPARLAGTDTQYF TRBJ2-3 NA NA TRBV18
TGTGCCATCAGTGATTCGTTCTCGGCAGATACGCAGTATTTT CAISDSFSADTQYF TRBJ2-3 NA NA TRBV10-3
TGCAGCGTTGTCAGACAAAACTCTGGGGCCAACGTCCTGACTTTC CSVVRQNSGANVLTF TRBJ2-6 NA NA TRBV29-1
TGTGCCAGTAGTATAGTTCGGGCTAGAGACAATGAGCAGTTCTTC CASSIVRARDNEQFF TRBJ2-1 few NA TRBV19
TGCGCCAGCAGCCACGAGAGTAGCTCCTACGAGCAGTACTTC CASSHESSSYEQYF TRBJ2-7 NA NA TRBV5-1
TGCAGCGGGACGTCCCCCCCTCAATACAATGAGCAGTTCTTC CSGTSPPQYNEQFF TRBJ2-1 NA NA TRBV29-1
TGTGCCAGTAGGAGAAAGACTGAGAGGAACACTGAAGCTTTCTTT CASRRKTERNTEAFF TRBJ1-1 NA NA TRBV19
TGTGCCATCCGGGACAGGGGGCCTGACGAGCAGTACTTC CAIRDRGPDEQYF TRBJ2-7 NA TRBD1 TRBV28
TGTGCCAGCAGTTTAGTTAGGGGGCAGGATGAGCAGTTCTTC CASSLVRGQDEQFF TRBJ2-1 NA TRBD1 TRBV28
TGTGCCAGTAGTAGTTTGGGACGTAATCAGCCCCAGCATTTT CASSSLGRNQPQHF TRBJ1-5 NA NA TRBV19
TGTGCCAGCAGTCGGCCGGGACAGAGCACTGAAGCTTTCTTT CASSRPGQSTEAFF TRBJ1-1 NA TRBD1 TRBV27
TGTGCCAGCGGTCCGGGTTCCTACGAGCAGTACTTC CASGPGSYEQYF TRBJ2-7 NA NA TRBV6-5
TGTGCCAGCAGTTCGATAGCACAAGAGCAGTTCTTC CASSSIAQEQFF TRBJ2-1 NA NA TRBV28
TGCGCCAGCAGCTTCCTAGGATCGGGACAGAAAGAGACCCAGTACTTC CASSFLGSGQKETQYF TRBJ2-5 NA TRBD1 TRBV5-1
TGTGCCAGCAGCCAAGGGTCTGGCAGGGGAGAGTACGAGCAGTACTTC CASSQGSGRGEYEQYF TRBJ2-7 NA NA TRBV4-2
TGTGCCAGCAGCTTATTTGGGTACGAGCAGTACTTC CASSLFGYEQYF TRBJ2-7 NA NA TRBV7-2
TGTGCCAGCAGCCCCTGGACTAGCGGGCGGAACACAGATACGCAGTATTTT CASSPWTSGRNTDTQYF TRBJ2-3 NA TRBD2 TRBV7-9